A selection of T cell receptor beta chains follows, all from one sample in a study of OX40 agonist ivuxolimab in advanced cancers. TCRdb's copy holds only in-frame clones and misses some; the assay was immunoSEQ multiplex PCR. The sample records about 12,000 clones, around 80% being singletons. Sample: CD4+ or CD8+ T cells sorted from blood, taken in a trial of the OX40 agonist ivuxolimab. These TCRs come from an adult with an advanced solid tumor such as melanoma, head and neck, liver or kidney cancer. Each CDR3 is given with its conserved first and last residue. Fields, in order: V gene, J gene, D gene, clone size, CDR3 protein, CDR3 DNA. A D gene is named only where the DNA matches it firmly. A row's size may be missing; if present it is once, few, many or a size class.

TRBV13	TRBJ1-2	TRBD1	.	CASSPGTGDLGYTF	TGTGCCAGCAGCCCCGGGACAGGGGATTTAGGCTACACCTTC
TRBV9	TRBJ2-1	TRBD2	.	CASSGGLPGHEQFF	TGTGCCAGCAGCGGGGGACTACCCGGGCATGAGCAGTTCTTC
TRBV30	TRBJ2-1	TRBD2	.	CAWRSAWREANEQFF	TGTGCCTGGAGATCCGCCTGGCGGGAGGCGAATGAGCAGTTCTTC
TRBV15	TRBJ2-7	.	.	CATSRGAGTYEQYF	TGTGCCACCAGCAGAGGTGCAGGGACCTACGAGCAGTACTTC
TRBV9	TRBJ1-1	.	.	CASSTGTNTEAFF	TGTGCCAGCAGTACCGGGACAAACACTGAAGCTTTCTTT
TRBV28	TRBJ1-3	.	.	CASSLPQGYSGNTIYF	TGTGCCAGCAGTTTGCCGCAGGGGTACTCTGGAAACACCATATATTTT
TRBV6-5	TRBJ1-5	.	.	CASSPVVSSNQPQHF	TGTGCCAGCAGTCCGGTAGTTTCGAGCAATCAGCCCCAGCATTTT
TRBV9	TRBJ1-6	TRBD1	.	CASSVGTGYSPLHF	TGTGCCAGCAGCGTAGGGACAGGTTATTCACCCCTCCACTTT
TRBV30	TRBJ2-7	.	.	CAWREHYEQYF	TGTGCCTGGAGGGAGCACTACGAGCAGTACTTC
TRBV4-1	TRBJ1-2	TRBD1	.	CASSQAQGAGYGYTF	TGCGCCAGCAGCCAAGCACAGGGGGCTGGCTATGGCTACACCTTC
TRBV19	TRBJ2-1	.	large	CASRDSDRSYNEQFF	TGTGCCAGTAGGGACAGTGATCGCTCCTACAATGAGCAGTTCTTC
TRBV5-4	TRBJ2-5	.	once	CASSSGEGEGLFQTQYF	TGTGCCAGCAGCTCCGGAGAGGGGGAGGGCCTCTTCCAGACCCAGTACTTC
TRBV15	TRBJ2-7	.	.	CATSRVRAYEQYF	TGTGCCACCAGCAGAGTGCGGGCCTACGAGCAGTACTTC
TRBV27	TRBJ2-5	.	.	CASPSTGELGFQYF	TGTGCCAGCCCGAGCACGGGGGAGTTAGGTTTCCAGTACTTC
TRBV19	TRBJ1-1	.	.	CASSIGVSNTEAFF	TGTGCCAGTAGTATCGGGGTCTCGAACACTGAAGCTTTCTTT
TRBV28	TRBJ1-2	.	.	CASSKTISYGYTF	TGTGCCAGCAGCAAGACCATATCTTATGGCTACACCTTC
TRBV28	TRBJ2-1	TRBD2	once	CASSLLAGGVYNEQFF	TGTGCCAGCAGTTTACTAGCGGGAGGAGTCTACAATGAGCAGTTCTTC
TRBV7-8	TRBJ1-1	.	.	CASSFWDSNPEAFF	TGTGCCAGCAGCTTTTGGGACTCGAACCCTGAAGCTTTCTTT
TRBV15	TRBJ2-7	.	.	CATSRDKGPAYEQYF	TGTGCCACCAGCAGAGATAAGGGGCCCGCCTACGAGCAGTACTTC
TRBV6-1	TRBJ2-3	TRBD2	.	CASSEALAGRSTDTQYF	TGTGCCAGCAGTGAAGCATTAGCGGGCCGGAGCACAGATACGCAGTATTTT
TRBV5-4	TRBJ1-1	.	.	CASSMREMKGGTEAFF	TGTGCCAGCAGCATGCGTGAGATGAAGGGAGGCACTGAAGCTTTCTTT
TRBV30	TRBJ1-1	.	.	CAWSVQIHTEAFF	TGTGCCTGGAGTGTACAGATCCACACTGAAGCTTTCTTT
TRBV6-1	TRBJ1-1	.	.	CASSADGRDAFF	TGTGCCAGCAGCGCAGACGGAAGGGATGCTTTCTTT
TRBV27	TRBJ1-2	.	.	CASSFSRTGSYGYTF	TGTGCCAGCAGTTTCTCCCGGACGGGCTCCTATGGCTACACCTTC
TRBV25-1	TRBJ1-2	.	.	CASSRGEGYGYTF	TGTGCCAGCAGCAGGGGAGAAGGCTATGGCTACACCTTC
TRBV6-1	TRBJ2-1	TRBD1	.	CASSEQGQGMVLRNNEQFF	TGTGCCAGCAGTGAACAGGGACAGGGGATGGTTTTGAGGAACAATGAGCAGTTCTTC
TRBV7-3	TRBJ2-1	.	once	CASSFSPPGPVDNEQFF	TGTGCCAGCAGCTTTTCCCCTCCGGGACCGGTGGACAATGAGCAGTTCTTC
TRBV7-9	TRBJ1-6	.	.	CASSLGAANSPLHF	TGTGCCAGCAGCCTAGGGGCAGCTAATTCACCCCTCCACTTT
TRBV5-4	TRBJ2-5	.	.	CASKGAGEETQYF	TGTGCCAGCAAGGGAGCCGGGGAAGAGACCCAGTACTTC
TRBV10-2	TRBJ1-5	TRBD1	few	CASRTGASQPQHF	TGCGCCAGCAGAACAGGGGCAAGTCAGCCCCAGCATTTT
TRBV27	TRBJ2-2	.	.	CASSLNGRMGPGELFF	TGTGCCAGCAGTTTAAATGGGAGGATGGGACCCGGGGAGCTGTTTTTT
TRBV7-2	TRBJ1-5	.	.	CASSLVGSQPSNQPQHF	TGTGCCAGCAGCTTAGTCGGTTCACAGCCTAGCAATCAGCCCCAGCATTTT
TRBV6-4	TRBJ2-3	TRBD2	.	CASSASGGGTDTQYF	TGTGCCAGCAGTGCTAGCGGGGGAGGCACAGATACGCAGTATTTT
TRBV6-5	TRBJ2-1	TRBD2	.	CASSYSSLAGGNEQFF	TGTGCCAGCAGTTACTCGAGTTTAGCGGGAGGCAATGAGCAGTTCTTC
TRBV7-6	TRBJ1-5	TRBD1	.	CASSLVAHEQGFQPQHF	TGTGCCAGCAGCTTAGTAGCCCACGAACAGGGGTTTCAGCCCCAGCATTTT
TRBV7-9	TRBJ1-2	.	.	CASSLGSDYGYTF	TGTGCCAGCAGCTTGGGGTCTGACTATGGCTACACCTTC
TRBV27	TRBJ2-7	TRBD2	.	CASSLEGASGSYEQYF	TGTGCCAGCAGTTTAGAAGGCGCTAGCGGCTCCTACGAGCAGTACTTC
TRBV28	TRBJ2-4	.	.	CASSPPHVKPKNIQYF	TGTGCCAGCAGCCCGCCTCATGTGAAGCCCAAAAACATTCAGTACTTC
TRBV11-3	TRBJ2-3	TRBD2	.	CASSSDYSAGGTDTQYF	TGTGCCAGCAGCTCGGATTACTCTGCGGGGGGGACAGATACGCAGTATTTT
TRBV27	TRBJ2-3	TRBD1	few	CASSFRRGQGSTDTQYF	TGTGCCAGCAGTTTCCGACGGGGACAGGGGAGCACAGATACGCAGTATTTT
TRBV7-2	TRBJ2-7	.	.	CASSLGTRAFYEQYF	TGTGCCAGCAGCTTAGGGACACGAGCCTTTTACGAGCAGTACTTC
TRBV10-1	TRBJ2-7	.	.	CASSEPVEVYEQYF	TGCGCCAGCAGTGAACCGGTAGAAGTCTACGAGCAGTACTTC
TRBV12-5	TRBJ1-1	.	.	CASGLAGREAFF	TGTGCTAGTGGTTTGGCGGGTCGGGAGGCTTTCTTT
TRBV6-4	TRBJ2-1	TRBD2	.	CASRISGGAPHNEQFF	TGTGCCAGCAGGATTAGCGGGGGGGCACCCCACAATGAGCAGTTCTTC
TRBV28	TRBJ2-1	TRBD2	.	CASRPLLAANYNEQFF	TGTGCCAGCAGGCCTCTACTAGCGGCGAACTACAATGAGCAGTTCTTC
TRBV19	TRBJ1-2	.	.	CAIHISSALGYTF	TGTGCCATTCATATCTCCAGCGCACTGGGCTACACCTTC
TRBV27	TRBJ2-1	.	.	CASSAYNEQFF	TGTGCCAGCAGTGCCTACAATGAGCAGTTCTTC
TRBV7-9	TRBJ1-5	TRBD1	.	CASSSGQDIIMPQHF	TGTGCCAGCAGCTCGGGACAGGACATAATCATGCCCCAGCATTTT
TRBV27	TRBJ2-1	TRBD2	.	CASSPGLAESLRSEQFF	TGTGCCAGCAGTCCGGGACTAGCGGAGTCCCTTCGTAGCGAGCAGTTCTTC
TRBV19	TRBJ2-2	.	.	CASTRAGPSIGTGELFF	TGTGCCAGTACTCGAGCAGGGCCCAGCATTGGGACCGGGGAGCTGTTTTTT
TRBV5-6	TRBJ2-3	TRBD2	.	CASSLERQRGGVGDTQYF	TGTGCCAGCAGCTTGGAGCGTCAACGGGGGGGCGTAGGAGATACGCAGTATTTT
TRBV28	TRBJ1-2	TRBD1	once	CASSEGDRTPYGYTF	TGTGCCAGCAGTGAGGGGGACAGAACCCCTTATGGCTACACCTTC
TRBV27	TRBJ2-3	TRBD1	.	CASGRDRVIDTQYF	TGTGCCAGCGGAAGGGACAGGGTAATAGATACGCAGTATTTT
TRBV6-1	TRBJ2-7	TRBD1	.	CASSESQGAGYEQYF	TGTGCCAGCAGTGAATCCCAGGGGGCTGGCTACGAGCAGTACTTC
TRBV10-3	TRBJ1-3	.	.	CAIGPTSSGNTIYF	TGTGCCATTGGCCCCACTAGCTCTGGAAACACCATATATTTT
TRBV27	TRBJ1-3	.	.	CASRTATGNTIYF	TGTGCCAGCAGAACAGCAACTGGAAACACCATATATTTT
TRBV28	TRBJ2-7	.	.	CASSPGRPSYEQYF	TGTGCCAGCAGCCCCGGACGGCCTTCCTACGAGCAGTACTTC